Shown below are 12 T cell receptor beta chains from a single sample sequenced in a study of T cells in Graves' hyperthyroidism and ophthalmopathy (dated by TCRdb to the late 2010s). To prepare the library, multiplex PCR was applied. Sequenced on an Illumina HiSeq 2000. The TCR beta CDR3 regions were amplified from RNA transcripts. For the first round of RT-PCR on the TCR CDR3, the HTBI primer set was used together with the Qiagen OneStep RT-PCR kit. Using fastp trimming at Q25 and MiXCR clonotype assembly, TCRdb reanalyzed the public sequencing data and kept in-frame beta chains. CDR3 protein duplicates are merged, each entry listing the most common genes and DNA. Here the sample has hundreds of thousands of distinct CDR3 sequences; about 16% occur a single time. Over 25% of the sample is held by the ten biggest clonotypes. Sequences were obtained from blood. These receptors were collected from a woman under 40 with Graves' hyperthyroidism.

This clonotype was found many times. The chain couples TRBV12-3 or TRBV12-4 to TRBJ1-1; the D is unclear. The CDR3 loop spans 14 amino acids. V shed 4 bases and J shed 6 bases, with 15 bases lying between them. The CDR3 DNA reads as TGTGCCAGCAGTTCCCGCGACGCCCCAGCTGAAGCTTTCTTT. The encoded protein is CASSSRDAPAEAFF.

This clonotype was observed at least ten times. CDR3 loop: CASSPTSGLNTGELFF. CDR3 sequence (DNA): TGTGCCAGCAGTCCTACTAGCGGGCTGAACACCGGGGAGCTGTTTTTT. This chain connects TRBV28 to TRBJ2-2, with 9 bases identical to TRBD2. Germline CDR1 reads MDHEN; CDR2 reads SYDVKM. With 5 bases clipped from V and 1 base from J, the junction kept 5 bases outside the gene matches. The CDR3 is 16 residues long.

This clonotype has more than one count but fewer than ten. This chain connects TRBV27 to TRBJ2-7; 10 bases line up with TRBD2. CDR3 size: 16 residues. V shed 5 bases, J shed 2 bases, and the junction held 9 bases outside the gene matches. Germline CDR1 is MNHEY and CDR2 is SMNVEV (reference sequence). CDR3 nucleotides: TGTGCCAGCAGTCCCTACTCTAGCGGGAGTGCCTACGAGCAGTACTTC. As protein: CASSPYSSGSAYEQYF.

A remark on this clonotype: Being one base from a much bigger clone, this may be a read error. The rearrangement links TRBV7-7 to TRBJ2-3, with TRBD2 matching over 8 bases. The CDR3 runs to 15 residues. In germline, CDR1 is SSHAT, CDR2 FNYEAQ (reference sequence). This chain's CDR3 is CASSQTSVSTDTQYF. The DNA of the CDR3 is TGTGCTAGCAGCCAGACTAGCGTTAGCACAGATACGCAGTATTTT. The complete variable domain, with remaining parts taken from reference TRBV7-7 and TRBJ2-3, reads GAGVSQSPRYKVTKRGQDVTLRCDPISSHATLYWYQQALGQGPEFLTYFNYEAQPDKSGLPSDRFSAERPEGSISTLTIQRTEQRDSAMYRCASSQTSVSTDTQYFGPGTRLTVL.

This rearrangement joins TRBV19 to TRBJ2-3; the D gene is possibly TRBD2 (5 bases). This CDR3 comprises 14 residues. Germline V gene lookup returns CDR1 LNHDA and CDR2 SQIVND (reference sequence). V was cut by 8 bases and J by 0 bases, with 12 bases left in between. CDR3 bases: TGTGCCAGTGAAGGAGGCGGAAGCACAGATACGCAGTATTTT. Protein product: CASEGGGSTDTQYF.

Many counts were recorded for this clonotype. The genes are TRBV18 and TRBJ2-7; 9 bases match TRBD2. After removal of 6 bases from V and 3 bases from J, the junction contained 9 bases not matched to a gene. Germline V lookup: CDR1 KGHSH, CDR2 LQKENI. The CDR3 sequence is 15 residues long. CDR3 sequence: CASSRASGDNYEQYF. The DNA of the CDR3 is TGTGCCAGCTCCCGGGCTAGCGGGGATAACTACGAGCAGTACTTC.

The chain employs TRBV24-1 and TRBJ1-5; D not certain. There are 12 residues in the CDR3. The germline V gene encodes CDR1 KGHDR and CDR2 SFDVKD. V lost 3 bases to trimming and J lost 9 bases, with 8 bases between them. The CDR3 is CATSDDHGPQHF. Written as DNA, the CDR3 is TGTGCCACCAGTGATGATCATGGGCCCCAGCATTTT.

This clonotype was seen a handful of times. The chain carries TRBV18 and TRBJ1-5; 7 positions match TRBD1. Per germline, CDR1 KGHSH and CDR2 LQKENI. With V trimmed by 4 bases and J by 5 bases, 8 bases remained unmatched. The CDR3 totals 15 residues. CDR3 nucleotides: TGTGCCAGCTCACTAGGACAGGACAATTATCAGCCCCAGCATTTT. Protein product: CASSLGQDNYQPQHF.

This clonotype appeared a single time. Being one base from a much bigger clone, this may be a read error. CDR3 in DNA: TGCGCCAGCAGCCAAGCCGGGGGGACACAGAGCACTGAAGCTTTCTTT. It yields the protein CASSQAGGTQSTEAFF. The genes are TRBV4-1 and TRBJ1-1; possibly TRBD1 for D (6 bases). The CDR3 loop spans 16 amino acids. The germline V and J ends were trimmed by 1 base and 4 bases, with 16 bases remaining between them. Germline CDR1 is MGHRA and CDR2 is YSYEKL.

This clonotype was detected only a few times. Just one base apart from a much larger clone, this may be a read error. The J gene is TRBJ1-1, the V gene TRBV20-1; D not certain. Per germline, CDR1 DFQATT and CDR2 SNEGSKA (reference sequence). The CDR3 is made up of 13 amino acids. V was cut by 0 bases and J by 6 bases, with 11 bases left in between. This CDR3 is CSARDLLRAEAFF. As DNA, the CDR3 is TGCAGTGCTAGAGATCTGCTTAGAGCTGAAGCTTTCTTT.

Ten or more counts support this clonotype. The chain's CDR3 is CASSPGQGGYNEQFF. DNA for the CDR3: TGTGCCAGCAGCCCCGGACAGGGCGGCTACAATGAGCAGTTCTTC. The chain links TRBV12-3 or TRBV12-4 to TRBJ2-1, with 8 nucleotides matching TRBD1. V lost 6 bases to trimming and J lost 3 bases; unmatched junction nucleotides: 7. The CDR3 runs to 15 residues.

CDR3 protein: CSVPPASTDTQYF. The CDR3, as DNA: TGCAGCGTCCCCCCTGCTAGCACAGATACGCAGTATTTT. The genes are TRBV29-1 and TRBJ2-3; D gene unclear. Germline lookup yields CDR1 SQVTM and CDR2 ANQGSEA. This CDR3 is 13 amino acids long. V lost 6 bases to trimming and J lost 0 bases, with 10 bases between them.